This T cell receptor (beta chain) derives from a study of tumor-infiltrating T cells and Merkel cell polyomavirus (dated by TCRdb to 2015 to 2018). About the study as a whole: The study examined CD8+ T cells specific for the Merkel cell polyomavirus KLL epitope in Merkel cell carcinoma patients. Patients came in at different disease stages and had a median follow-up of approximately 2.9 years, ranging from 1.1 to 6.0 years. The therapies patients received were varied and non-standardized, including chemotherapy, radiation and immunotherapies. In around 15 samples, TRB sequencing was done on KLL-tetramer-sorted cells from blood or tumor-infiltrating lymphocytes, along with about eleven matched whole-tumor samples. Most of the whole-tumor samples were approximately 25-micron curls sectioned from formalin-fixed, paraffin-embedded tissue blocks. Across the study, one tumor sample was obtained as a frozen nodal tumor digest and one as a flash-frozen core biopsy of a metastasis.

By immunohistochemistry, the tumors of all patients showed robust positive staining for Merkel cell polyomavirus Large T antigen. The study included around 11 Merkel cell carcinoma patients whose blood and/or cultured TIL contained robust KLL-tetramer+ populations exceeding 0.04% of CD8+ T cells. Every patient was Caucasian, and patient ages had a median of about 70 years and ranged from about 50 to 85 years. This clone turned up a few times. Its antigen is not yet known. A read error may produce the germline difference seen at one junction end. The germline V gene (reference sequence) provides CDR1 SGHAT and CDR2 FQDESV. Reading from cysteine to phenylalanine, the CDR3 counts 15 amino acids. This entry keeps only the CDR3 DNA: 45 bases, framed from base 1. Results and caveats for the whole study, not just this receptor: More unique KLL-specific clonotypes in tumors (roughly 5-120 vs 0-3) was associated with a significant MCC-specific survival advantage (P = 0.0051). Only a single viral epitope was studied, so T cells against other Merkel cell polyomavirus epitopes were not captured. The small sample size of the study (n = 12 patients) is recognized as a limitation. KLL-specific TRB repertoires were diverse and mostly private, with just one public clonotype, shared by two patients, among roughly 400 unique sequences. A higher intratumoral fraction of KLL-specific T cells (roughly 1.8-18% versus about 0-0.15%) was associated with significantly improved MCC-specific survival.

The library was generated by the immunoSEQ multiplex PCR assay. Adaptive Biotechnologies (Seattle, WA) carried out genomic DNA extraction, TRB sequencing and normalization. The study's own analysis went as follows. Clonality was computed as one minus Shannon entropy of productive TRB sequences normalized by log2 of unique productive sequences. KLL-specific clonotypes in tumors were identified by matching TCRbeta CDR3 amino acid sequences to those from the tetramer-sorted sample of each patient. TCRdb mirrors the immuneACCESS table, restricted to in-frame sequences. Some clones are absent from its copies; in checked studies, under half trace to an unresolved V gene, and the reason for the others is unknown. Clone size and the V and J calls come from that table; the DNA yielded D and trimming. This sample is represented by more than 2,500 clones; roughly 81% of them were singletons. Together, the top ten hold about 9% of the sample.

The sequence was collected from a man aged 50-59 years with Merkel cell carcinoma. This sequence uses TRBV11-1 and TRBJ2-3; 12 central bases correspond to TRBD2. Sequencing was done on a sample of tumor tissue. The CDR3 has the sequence CASSLAGGPADTQYF. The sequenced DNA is TGTGCCAGCAGCCTAGCGGGGGGGCCCGCAGATACGCAGTATTTT. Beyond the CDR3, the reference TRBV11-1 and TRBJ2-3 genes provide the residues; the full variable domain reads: EAEVAQSPRYKITEKSQAVAFWCDPISGHATLYWYRQILGQGPELLVQFQDESVVDDSQLPKDRFSAERLKGVDSTLKIQPAELGDSAMYLCASSLAGGPADTQYFGPGTRLTVL.